Listed here are 21 T cell receptor beta chains from one sample, sequenced in a study of patients and donors after allogeneic stem cell transplantation. A single record per CDR3 protein comes from TCRdb applying MiXCR to the RT-PCR reads. Here the sample spans some 92,000 distinct CDR3 sequences, around 48% being singletons. Sequences were obtained from blood, either unsorted or a sorted T cell fraction (not recorded which). The receptors were sampled from a human donor who was either an allogeneic HSCT recipient or a stem cell or donor lymphocyte infusion donor (not recorded which). It is not recorded whose cells these are; they may come from a transplant donor.

This clonotype was seen just once. This chain links TRBV6-5 with TRBJ1-1; no clear D. With 0 bases removed from V and 0 bases from J, the gap between germline ends came to 17 bases. The CDR3 spans 18 residues. From germline, CDR1 is MNHEY and CDR2 SVGAGI. CDR3 region: CASSYSMAGGGVNTEAFF. The CDR3 DNA follows: TGTGCCAGCAGTTACTCGATGGCGGGCGGCGGGGTGAACACTGAAGCTTTCTTT.

The chain has TRBV25-1 and TRBJ1-1; no clear D. Trimming removed 6 bases from V and 0 bases from J, with 8 bases in between. CDR3 length: 13 amino acids. Germline CDR1 and CDR2: MGHDK and SYGVNS. CDR3 coding DNA: TGTGCCAGCAGATATGGTATGAACACTGAAGCTTTCTTT. It translates to CASRYGMNTEAFF. Combining the CDR3 with reference TRBV25-1 and TRBJ1-1 gives the whole variable domain EADIYQTPRYLVIGTGKKITLECSQTMGHDKMYWYQQDPGMELHLIHYSYGVNSTEKGDLSSESTVSRIRTEHFPLTLESARPSHTSQYLCASRYGMNTEAFFGQGTRLTVV.

The genes are TRBV20-1 and TRBJ1-5, with D maybe TRBD1 (5 bases). Trimming took 6 bases from V and 1 from J, leaving 19 bases between them. Germline CDR1 DFQATT, CDR2 SNEGSKA (reference sequence). This CDR3 has 16 residues. The CDR3 nucleotides are TGCAGTGCACAACGGGGCAGGGTACAGAGCAATCAGCCCCAGCATTTT. It encodes CSAQRGRVQSNQPQHF.

There are a few counts of this clonotype. V and J are TRBV18 and TRBJ1-1, with D possibly matching TRBD1 (6 bases). CDR3 length: 14 amino acids. The germline V gene has CDR1 KGHSH and CDR2 LQKENI. Trimming left V 3 bases short and J 5 bases short, with 13 bases between. The CDR3 is CASSPQTGKTEAFF. The CDR3 coding sequence is TGTGCCAGCTCACCCCAAACAGGGAAGACTGAAGCTTTCTTT.

The rearrangement links TRBV19 to TRBJ1-2; maybe TRBD1 (5 bases). The germline gives CDR1 LNHDA, CDR2 SQIVND (reference sequence). Trimming pared 4 bases from V and 4 bases from J, leaving 10 bases between. CDR3 length: 13 residues. CDR3 sequence reads: CASSNGQGYGYTF. The DNA for the CDR3 is TGTGCCAGTAGTAACGGGCAGGGCTATGGCTACACCTTC.

The chain has TRBV12-3 or TRBV12-4 and TRBJ2-7; unclear D gene. The CDR3 has 11 residues. Trimming removed 5 bases at V and 4 bases at J, with 6 bases between. CDR3: CASSNRYEQYF. CDR3 bases: TGTGCCAGCAGTAACCGTTACGAGCAGTACTTC.

The genes are TRBV10-3 and TRBJ2-7; D is ambiguous. Germline loops: CDR1 ENHRY, CDR2 SYGVKD. V shed 4 bases and J shed 6 bases, with 10 bases lying between them. This CDR3 has 12 residues. CDR3 protein: CAISVGSGEQYF. CDR3 bases: TGTGCCATCAGTGTGGGGTCTGGCGAGCAGTACTTC.

The V call is TRBV6-2 or TRBV6-3, the J call TRBJ2-1, with 12 bases aligning to TRBD2. V trimming: 5 bases; J trimming: 7 bases; junction bases outside the gene matches: 6. The CDR3 totals 15 residues. Germline CDR1 is MNHEY and CDR2 is SVGEGT. In DNA, the CDR3 is TGTGCCAGCAGTACTAGCGGGAGGAAAATGAATGAGCAGTTCTTC. This codes for CASSTSGRKMNEQFF.

The V and J genes are TRBV7-2 and TRBJ1-1; D remains ambiguous. V lost 5 bases to trimming and J lost 10 bases, with 17 bases between them. Germline lookup yields CDR1 SGHTA and CDR2 FQGNSA. The CDR3 covers 13 residues. As DNA, the CDR3 is TGTGCCAGCAGCCTTCAGGCCTCTCCAGGAGCTTTCTTT. This translates into CASSLQASPGAFF.

In its sample, this clonotype was seen once. The chain has TRBV3-1 and TRBJ2-1, with TRBD2 matching 13 bases. The ends lost 1 base at V and 6 bases at J; junction bases unmatched: 3. CDR3 length: 16 residues. The V gene's germline CDR1 is LGHDT and CDR2 YNNKEL (reference sequence). The CDR3 DNA reads TGTGCCAGCAGCCAAGGTTGGACTAGCGGGAGCAATGAGCAGTTCTTC. This encodes CASSQGWTSGSNEQFF.

The table lists this clonotype with a few counts. V gene TRBV25-1 combines with J gene TRBJ1-6; D gene ambiguous. Per the germline V gene, CDR1 is MGHDK and CDR2 is SYGVNS. The CDR3 is 14 residues long. The ends were cut back, 2 bases at V and 7 bases at J, with 9 bases in the middle. CDR3 DNA: TGTGCCAGCAGTGAAAGGAACGGAAATTCACCCCTCCACTTT. Its translation: CASSERNGNSPLHF.

This clonotype was observed a handful of times. The chain recombines TRBV28 with TRBJ1-3; 8 nucleotides match TRBD1. Germline V gene sequence: CDR1 MDHEN, CDR2 SYDVKM. The V and J ends lost 5 bases and 3 bases, in that order; junction bases with no gene match: 18. The length of the CDR3 is 19 residues. The CDR3 DNA is TGTGCCAGCAGTACCCACGGACAGGGAGGGCTCGGGGTTGGAAACACCATATATTTT. Amino acid sequence: CASSTHGQGGLGVGNTIYF.

This clonotype was picked up a small number of times. This chain uses TRBV12-3 or TRBV12-4 with TRBJ1-6, with D maybe TRBD1 (5 bases). This CDR3 comprises 17 residues. Deletions cut 6 bases from V and 7 bases from J, with 22 bases between. DNA of the CDR3: TGTGCCAGCAGCGCCGGGACCGACCGCCATTACAATTCACCCCTCCACTTT. It encodes CASSAGTDRHYNSPLHF.

J is TRBJ2-2 and V is TRBV6-5; D uncertain. Germline loops: CDR1 MNHEY, CDR2 SVGAGI. Trimming removed 5 bases at V and 7 bases at J, with 8 bases between. The CDR3 extends over 12 amino acids. The CDR3: CASSESRGELFF. The CDR3 DNA reads TGTGCCAGCAGTGAATCGCGCGGGGAGCTGTTTTTT.

The chain employs TRBV24-1 and TRBJ1-1, with D hard to call. The CDR3 loop spans 12 amino acids. CDR1 and CDR2 from the germline V gene are KGHDR and SFDVKD. The ends were cut back, 0 bases at V and 8 bases at J, with 6 bases in the middle. The CDR3 loop is CATSDLGREAFF. Here the CDR3 DNA reads TGTGCCACCAGTGATTTGGGCAGGGAAGCTTTCTTT.

This clonotype has a handful of counts. The V call is TRBV20-1, the J call TRBJ1-5; D uncertain. This CDR3 has 14 amino acids. Germline V CDR1 and CDR2: DFQATT, SNEGSKA (reference sequence). V dropped 3 bases and J dropped 1 base, with 10 bases sitting between them. Written as DNA, the CDR3 is TGCAGTGCTAGCCCTAAGACGAGCAATCAGCCCCAGCATTTT. Translation gives CSASPKTSNQPQHF.

This clonotype was found a few times. This rearrangement joins TRBV3-1 to TRBJ1-6, with D hard to call. Germline-derived CDR1 and CDR2 are LGHDT and YNNKEL (reference sequence). V lost 5 bases to trimming and J lost 5 bases, with 10 bases between them. This CDR3 contains 14 residues. CDR3 sequence (DNA): TGTGCCAGCAGCTTGCTGGCCGATAATTCACCCCTCCACTTT. It specifies CASSLLADNSPLHF.

The V call is TRBV18, the J call TRBJ2-5; 7 nucleotides match TRBD1. The V gene's germline CDR1 is KGHSH and CDR2 LQKENI. This CDR3 has 14 residues. With V trimmed by 3 bases and J by 2 bases, 3 bases remained unmatched. CDR3 region: CASSPGRGQETQYF. Written as DNA, the CDR3 is TGTGCCAGCTCACCGGGCAGGGGGCAAGAGACCCAGTACTTC. The full variable domain, in which reference TRBV18 and TRBJ2-5 provide the parts outside the CDR3, is NAGVMQNPRHLVRRRGQEARLRCSPMKGHSHVYWYRQLPEEGLKFMVYLQKENIIDESGMPKERFSAEFPKEGPSILRIQQVVRGDSAAYFCASSPGRGQETQYFGPGTRLLVL.

This chain joins TRBV20-1 and TRBJ2-4; weak D call: TRBD1 (5 bases). Trimming left V 2 bases short and J 4 bases short, with 18 bases between. There are 16 residues in the CDR3. CDR1 is DFQATT, CDR2 SNEGSKA, per germline (reference sequence). Written as DNA, the CDR3 is TGCAGTGCTAGAAAGACAGCCACTCTGATTAAAAACATTCAGTACTTC. This translates into CSARKTATLIKNIQYF.

This clonotype was picked up a small number of times. The chain joins TRBV15 to TRBJ1-3, with a tentative D call TRBD1 (6 bases). This CDR3 contains 16 residues. The germline V and J ends were trimmed by 4 bases and 0 bases, with 13 bases remaining between them. CDR1 LNHNV and CDR2 YYDKDF come from the germline V gene (reference sequence). The CDR3 here is CATSKRDTFSGNTIYF. The CDR3 bases are TGTGCCACCAGCAAAAGGGACACTTTCTCTGGAAACACCATATATTTT.

This sequence joins TRBV6-1 and TRBJ2-7; TRBD2 might be the D (6 bases). This CDR3 comprises 15 residues. The germline V gene has CDR1 MNHNS and CDR2 SASEGT. V was clipped by 6 bases and J by 3 bases, with 18 bases between them. Here the CDR3 DNA reads TGTGCCAGCAGCTTCCTCCCGGGACTTAACTACGAGCAGTACTTC. Translated, it gives CASSFLPGLNYEQYF.